The 10 T cell receptor beta chains below all came from one sample that was sequenced in a study of shared clonotypes between healthy human individuals (dated by TCRdb to 2018 to 2021). Receptor libraries were prepared by the immunoSEQ multiplex PCR assay. Entries here come from immuneACCESS through TCRdb and include only in-frame sequences with V and J called. Some clones fail to appear in such tables; in the studies checked, an unresolved V gene covers under half of the shortfall, and the cause of the remainder is unknown. Recorded for this sample are approximately 2.4 million clones; about 94% of them occurred a single time. Jointly, the top ten make up roughly 0.13% of the sample. What was sequenced was naive CD4+ T cells sorted from blood. This sample's cell subset or site label indicates: CD45RA+ positively selected. Receptors originate from a man aged 18 to 29 in good health.

J is TRBJ2-3 and V is TRBV2; D not resolved. The length of the CDR3 is 13 residues. Germline V gene lookup returns CDR1 SNHLY and CDR2 FYNNEI. The V end was cut by 6 bases, the J end by 3 bases, with 10 bases between. In DNA, the CDR3 is TGTGCCAGCAGGAAAGACTTTACAGATACGCAGTATTTT. Its translation is CASRKDFTDTQYF.

The rearrangement links TRBV7-8 to TRBJ2-3; 9 bases map to TRBD1. This CDR3 has 14 amino acids. Losses at the gene ends were 5 bases for V and 4 bases for J; bases not matched to a gene: 4. Germline CDR1 SGHVS, CDR2 FQNEAQ. The CDR3 loop is CASSHRDRADTQYF. The CDR3, as DNA: TGTGCCAGCAGCCACCGGGACAGGGCAGATACGCAGTATTTT.

The CDR3 coding sequence is TGTGCCAGCAGCTTGTCCCGACAGGGGAGTAGCAATCAGCCCCAGCATTTT. Protein: CASSLSRQGSSNQPQHF. The rearrangement links TRBV5-6 to TRBJ1-5; 8 bases line up with TRBD1. The CDR3 sequence is 17 residues long. Germline CDR1 SGHDT, CDR2 YYEEEE. The V and J ends lost 1 base and 0 bases, in that order; junction bases with no gene match: 6. Variable domain in full (rest from reference TRBV5-6 and TRBJ1-5): DAGVTQSPTHLIKTRGQQVTLRCSPKSGHDTVSWYQQALGQGPQFIFQYYEEEERQRGNFPDRFSGHQFPNYSSELNVNALLLGDSALYLCASSLSRQGSSNQPQHFGDGTRLSIL.

The table lists this clone with a count of one. The V and J genes are TRBV19 and TRBJ1-2, with unresolved D. CDR3 length: 16 amino acids. The germline V gene has CDR1 LNHDA and CDR2 SQIVND (reference sequence). Trimming stripped 6 bases from V and 2 bases from J, with 19 bases between. Here the CDR3 reads CASRKLATTQNYGYTF. The CDR3 DNA reads as TGTGCCAGTAGGAAATTGGCGACGACTCAAAACTATGGCTACACCTTC.

The rearrangement uses TRBV19 and TRBJ2-3; D is possibly TRBD2 (5 bases). Germline CDR1 reads LNHDA; CDR2 reads SQIVND (reference sequence). V gave up 7 bases and J gave up 5 bases, with 16 bases separating them. CDR3 length equals 14 residues. The CDR3 DNA reads as TGTGCCAGTAAGGGCCAACTAGGAGTAGATACGCAGTATTTT. Protein: CASKGQLGVDTQYF.

This clone was recorded only once. The chain is built from TRBV13 and TRBJ2-5, with D unclear. Between the trimmed V and J ends, which lost 0 bases and 5 bases, there was a span of 13 bases. CDR3 length equals 15 residues. The germline CDR1 and CDR2 sequences are PRHDT and FYEKMQ (reference sequence). CDR3 nucleotide sequence: TGTGCCAGCAGCTTAGGGGTAGTCGGTGAGGAGACCCAGTACTTC. Its translation is CASSLGVVGEETQYF.

The chain joins TRBV6-6 to TRBJ1-4; D remains ambiguous. Between the trimmed V and J ends, which lost 5 bases and 6 bases, there was a span of 10 bases. Germline CDR1 reads MNHNY; CDR2 reads SVGAGI (reference sequence). The CDR3 extends over 13 amino acids. As DNA, the CDR3 is TGTGCCAGCAGTCCCCGTATAGATGAAAAACTGTTTTTT. As protein: CASSPRIDEKLFF.

This clone was counted only a few times. Other nucleotide sequences from this sample produce the same CDR3. J is TRBJ2-3 and V is TRBV30; D call uncertain. CDR1 is GTSNPN, CDR2 SVGIG, per germline (reference sequence). V lost 0 bases to trimming and J lost 3 bases, with 4 bases between them. The CDR3 extends over 12 amino acids. The CDR3 loop is CAWSVQTDTQYF. The CDR3, as DNA: TGTGCCTGGAGTGTACAAACAGATACGCAGTATTTT.

The CDR3 is CAGTRSSYEQYF. CDR3 in DNA: TGTGCCGGGACACGGAGCTCCTACGAGCAGTACTTC. The V and J genes are TRBV30 and TRBJ2-7; perhaps TRBD1 as D (6 bases). Germline V gene data show CDR1 as GTSNPN and CDR2 as SVGIG (reference sequence). This CDR3 is built from 12 residues. Trimming took 8 bases from V and 0 from J, leaving 11 bases between them.

This chain links TRBV5-4 with TRBJ2-3; 8 nucleotides align to TRBD2. V lost 1 base and J lost 5; bases outside the gene matches: 3. The germline CDR1 and CDR2 sequences are SGHNT and YYREEE (reference sequence). CDR3 length: 14 amino acids. The CDR3 loop is CASSLFGTRDTQYF. DNA of the CDR3: TGTGCCAGCAGCTTGTTTGGGACTAGAGATACGCAGTATTTT.